These 4 T cell receptor beta chains were all obtained from the same sample, sequenced in a study of technical replicates of blood from a handful of donors. The table came from immunoSEQ multiplex PCR; TCRdb's copy has only in-frame clones and leaves some out. Of about 84,000 clones in the sample, just over 90% are singletons; the top ten hold 0.2% to 0.25%. The sample consisted of T cells isolated from PBMCs. These receptors came from a human donor in good health.

This chain uses TRBV6-1 with TRBJ1-1; tentative D call: TRBD1 (5 bases). Germline CDR1 is MNHNS and CDR2 is SASEGT. The CDR3 is 16 residues long. With 1 base removed from V and 0 bases from J, the gap between germline ends came to 12 bases. The CDR3 sequence is CASSEEEAGLNTEAFF. The CDR3 nucleotides are TGTGCCAGCAGTGAAGAAGAGGCAGGGTTGAACACTGAAGCTTTCTTT.

The gene calls are TRBV7-5 and TRBJ2-7; the table's D call, TRBD1, has no DNA check behind it. TRBV7-5 is recorded as a pseudogene. This CDR3 is built from 13 residues. The CDR3 sequence: CVRSFGGPDEQYF. Written as DNA, the CDR3 is TGTGTCAGAAGCTTTGGGGGCCCCGACGAGCAGTACTTC.

The chain uses TRBV30 and TRBJ2-6; D is unresolved. CDR1 and CDR2 from the germline V gene are GTSNPN and SVGIG (reference sequence). The length of the CDR3 is 13 residues. The V gene lost 5 bases and the J gene lost 0 bases, with 5 bases spanning the gap. CDR3 sequence: CAWDFSGANVLTF. The CDR3 DNA is TGTGCCTGGGACTTCTCTGGGGCCAACGTCCTGACTTTC. The whole variable domain, filled in from reference TRBV30 and TRBJ2-6, reads SQTIHQWPATLVQPVGSPLSLECTVEGTSNPNLYWYRQAAGRGLQLLFYSVGIGQISSEVPQNLSASRPQDRQFILSSKKLLLSDSGFYLCAWDFSGANVLTFGAGSRLTVL.

The gene calls are TRBV4-2 and TRBJ2-1, with D possibly being TRBD2 (5 bases). There are 14 residues in the CDR3. The ends were cut back, 0 bases at V and 10 bases at J, with 13 bases in the middle. Germline V lookup: CDR1 LGHNA, CDR2 YNFKEQ. The CDR3 DNA reads TGTGCCAGCAGCCAAGATACGAGGGAGCGAGAGCAGTTCTTC. It encodes CASSQDTREREQFF.